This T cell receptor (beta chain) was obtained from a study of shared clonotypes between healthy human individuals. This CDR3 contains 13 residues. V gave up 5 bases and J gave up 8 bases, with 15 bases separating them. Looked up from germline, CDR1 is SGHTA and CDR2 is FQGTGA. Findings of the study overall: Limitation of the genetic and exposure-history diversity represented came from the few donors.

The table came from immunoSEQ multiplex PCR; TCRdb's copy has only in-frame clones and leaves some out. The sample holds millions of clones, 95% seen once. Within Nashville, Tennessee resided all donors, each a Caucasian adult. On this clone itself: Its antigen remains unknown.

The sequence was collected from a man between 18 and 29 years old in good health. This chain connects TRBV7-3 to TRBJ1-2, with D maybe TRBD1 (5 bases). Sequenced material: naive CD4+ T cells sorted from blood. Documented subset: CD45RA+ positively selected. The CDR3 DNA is TGTGCCAGCAGCCCGGGGCCATTTGGGGGCTACACCTTC. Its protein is CASSPGPFGGYTF.